Listed below are T cell receptor beta chains from one sample, sequenced in a study of cytomegalovirus exposure and HLA in healthy donors. Sequenced by immunoSEQ multiplex PCR; TCRdb stores in-frame clones only, minus some. Among roughly 220,000 clones listed, about 77% were seen once. Input material: PBMCs. These receptors were obtained from a young woman in good health and CMV-seronegative. The CDR3 runs from the conserved cysteine through the conserved F or W.

j_call,v_call,cdr3_aa
TRBJ2-3,TRBV27,CASSLVNGVRTDTQYF
TRBJ1-4,TRBV7-9,CASSLGSVYNEKLFF
TRBJ1-1,TRBV9,CASSPGQGPRGAFF
TRBJ1-1,TRBV9,CASSVDDFRGAEAFF
TRBJ1-1,TRBV5-1,CASRTAGTTRDTEAFF
-,TRBV7-9,CASSLGDREWDEQYF
TRBJ2-5,TRBV7-9,CASSLVDSRETQYF
TRBJ1-5,TRBV19,CATRGGTSNQPQHF
TRBJ2-4,TRBV5-6,CASSLVRGIQYF
TRBJ2-3,TRBV7-3,CASSLASPLAGAPDTQYF
TRBJ2-1,TRBV19,CASTSSSGRNEQFF
TRBJ1-2,TRBV11-2,CASSLSGDRGLWGYTF
TRBJ1-1,TRBV4-1,CASSQPDSSSYSNTEAFF
TRBJ2-1,TRBV5-1,CASSLGAYSYNEQFF
TRBJ2-3,TRBV11-3,CASSLSGGDTQYF
TRBJ1-3,TRBV6-1,CVSSALRGGEPGNTIYF
TRBJ1-1,TRBV5-1,CASNSGQGLTRNTEAFF
TRBJ1-4,TRBV19,CASSIRGREKLFF
TRBJ2-5,TRBV19,CASSIALQETQYF
TRBJ1-3,TRBV11-2,CASSLEAGNTIYF
TRBJ1-2,TRBV18,CASSPYQGIGGYTF
TRBJ1-2,TRBV19,CASSIDRSYYGYTF
TRBJ1-1,TRBV4-1,CASSQGGGNTEAFF